Listed here are 28 T cell receptor beta chains from one sample, sequenced in a study of tumor-infiltrating lymphocytes in primary liver carcinoma. Using a constant-region primer together with ProtoScript II reverse transcriptase, TCR beta cDNA was made from around 500 ng of total RNA. The TCR beta library was amplified through three nested multiplex PCR rounds in a modified ARM-PCR procedure. Investigators reported that the first two PCR rounds, at 10 to 11 cycles each, used TRBV1-TRBV30 forward primers with a C-beta reverse primer. A single record per CDR3 protein comes from TCRdb applying MiXCR to the multiplex PCR reads. This table holds 20,000 to 25,000 distinct CDR3 sequences, 75% to 85% found once. From unsorted bulk tissue weighing roughly 17-31 mg, DNA and RNA were co-extracted. Sequencing input: liver tumor tissue from sampling region 2. Subset of the sample: tumor region T2, inferior pole. All receptors derive from a woman in her 30s with primary liver carcinoma and hepatitis B virus infection.

Details on this clonotype: The junction shows a germline mismatch at one end, possibly a read error. J is TRBJ2-5 and V is TRBV29-1; 7 bases are shared with TRBD1. This CDR3 has 15 amino acids. In germline, CDR1 is SQVTM, CDR2 ANQGSEA. CDR3 sequence reads: CSVEGSTGEGETHYF. The DNA of the CDR3 is TGCAGCGTTGAAGGTTCCACAGGGGAAGGAGAGACCCATTACTTC.

This clonotype has at least ten counts. This chain connects TRBV11-2 to TRBJ1-4; tentatively, D is TRBD1 (5 bases). The CDR3 spans 14 residues. Deletions cut 0 bases from V and 8 bases from J, with 10 bases between. The V gene's germline CDR1 is SGHAT and CDR2 FQNNGV. CDR3 in amino acids: CASSLEVGDEKLFF. DNA for the CDR3: TGTGCCAGCAGCTTAGAGGTTGGGGACGAAAAACTGTTTTTT.

On this clonotype itself: At one boundary the junction diverges from the germline segment, which might be a read error. This rearrangement joins TRBV5-5 to TRBJ1-3, with D hard to call. Germline CDR1 is SGHKS and CDR2 is YYEKEE (reference sequence). The CDR3 runs to 14 residues. This CDR3 is CANSLNGSGNTIYF. The CDR3 nucleotides read TGTGCCAACAGCTTGAACGGCTCTGGAAACACCATATATTTT.

This chain uses TRBV10-3 with TRBJ2-1; D gene ambiguous. Germline V lookup: CDR1 ENHRY, CDR2 SYGVKD. V lost 10 bases, J lost 5 bases, and 12 bases lay in between. The CDR3 loop spans 12 amino acids. The CDR3 sequence: CATEGNHNEQFF. DNA of the CDR3: TGTGCCACCGAAGGGAACCACAATGAGCAGTTCTTC.

Remarks on this clonotype: A junction end diverges from the germline sequence, so it may reflect a read error. The gene calls are TRBV7-9 and TRBJ1-2; D unresolved. Germline CDR1 and CDR2: SEHNR and FQNEAQ (reference sequence). CDR3 size: 16 residues. CDR3 region: CASSLPTVTPNYAYTF. CDR3 sequence (DNA): TGTGCCAGCAGCTTACCGACGGTGACACCCAACTATGCCTACACCTTC.

The chain carries TRBV28 and TRBJ2-7; D is possibly TRBD1 (5 bases). Germline CDR1 MDHEN, CDR2 SYDVKM. Trimming cost V 3 bases and J 4 bases, with 16 bases left between them. This CDR3 contains 15 residues. CDR3 loop: CASSLYPQGFYEQYF. The CDR3 DNA reads TGTGCCAGCAGTTTGTACCCCCAGGGATTTTACGAGCAGTACTTC. Supplemented by reference TRBV28 and TRBJ2-7, the full variable domain reads DVKVTQSSRYLVKRTGEKVFLECVQDMDHENMFWYRQDPGLGLRLIYFSYDVKMKEKGDIPEGYSVSREKKERFSLILESASTNQTSMYLCASSLYPQGFYEQYFGPGTRLTVT.

A word on this clonotype: The junction and the germline gene differ at one end; a read error may be behind it. The chain combines TRBV4-1 with TRBJ2-3; the D gene is possibly TRBD1 (6 bases). CDR3 length equals 16 residues. The V gene's germline CDR1 is MGHRA and CDR2 YSYEKL. The DNA for the CDR3 is TGCGCCAGCAGCCAAGATTTTGGCAGGAGGACAGATACGCGGTATTTT. This gives the protein CASSQDFGRRTDTRYF.

Concerning this clonotype: Relative to the germline gene, one junction end is altered; a read error may explain this. The V and J genes are TRBV10-3 and TRBJ2-7; possibly TRBD1 for D (6 bases). The CDR3 contains 16 residues. CDR1 ENHRY and CDR2 SYGVKD come from the germline V gene. CDR3 sequence reads: CAISEWTGDMTYKQYF. CDR3 coding DNA: TGTGCCATCAGTGAGTGGACTGGGGACATGACCTACAAGCAGTACTTC.

The chain links TRBV28 to TRBJ2-2; 7 nucleotides align to TRBD2. CDR1 MDHEN and CDR2 SYDVKM come from the germline V gene. This CDR3 is built from 14 residues. J gave up 16 bases and V 8 bases, and 19 bases lay outside the gene matches. The CDR3 sequence is CASYKRGYGRESFF. The DNA of the CDR3 is TGTGCCAGCTATAAGCGGGGATATGGCAGGGAGTCGTTTTTT.

Regarding this clonotype: The junction and the germline gene differ at one end; a read error may be behind it. The genes are TRBV12-3 or TRBV12-4 and TRBJ2-2; D is tentatively TRBD1 or TRBD2 (6 bases each). CDR3 length: 15 amino acids. The CDR3 nucleotides read TGTGTTAGCCGGGGGTGGGACACGAACACCGGGGAGCTGCTTTTT. Its translation: CVSRGWDTNTGELLF.

As for this clonotype: An end of the junction does not agree with germline; a read error may underlie this. The rearrangement joins TRBV4-3 to TRBJ2-7; D gene unclear. The CDR3 loop spans 18 amino acids. CDR1 is LGHNA and CDR2 is YSLEER in the germline V gene. The DNA of the CDR3 is TGCTCCAGCAGCCAAGCTGTGACGTGGGGTCACATTAACTACGAGCAGTACTTC. Protein sequence: CSSSQAVTWGHINYEQYF.

This clonotype is classed as large (0.1 to 1%). Here the CDR3 reads CAISEPGTGADTQYF. In DNA, the CDR3 is TGTGCCATCAGTGAACCCGGGACAGGGGCCGATACGCAGTATTTT. This chain connects TRBV10-3 to TRBJ2-3, with TRBD1 identical over 10 bases. This CDR3 is 15 amino acids long. Trimming removed 3 bases from V and 6 bases from J; junction bases left unmatched: 6. The germline V gene encodes CDR1 ENHRY and CDR2 SYGVKD.

A note on this clonotype: The junction shows a germline mismatch at one end, possibly a read error. The chain couples TRBV11-2 to TRBJ1-1; TRBD1 agrees at 12 bases. Germline V gene sequence: CDR1 SGHAT, CDR2 FQNNGV. The CDR3 has 20 residues. CDR3 DNA: TGTACCAGCAGCGCTCGGGACAGGGGGCGCAAAAGGTGGAGTAACACTGAAGCTTTGTTT. Residues: CTSSARDRGRKRWSNTEALF.

Notes on this clonotype: The CDR3 ends on some other residue instead of the conserved phenylalanine or tryptophan, so this is likely a read error. The chain links TRBV28 to TRBJ2-1; D is ambiguous. The V gene's germline CDR1 is MDHEN and CDR2 SYDVKM. This CDR3 has 17 residues. Trimming shortened V by 3 bases and J by 8 bases, and 23 bases separated the two germline ends. The CDR3, as DNA: TGTGCCAGCAGTTTCGATCGGTCAGCCAAGGAACAATATGAGCAGTTCCTC. The encoded protein is CASSFDRSAKEQYEQFL.

Notes on this clonotype: The conserved final phenylalanine or tryptophan is absent from the CDR3, which likely points to a read error. The rearrangement links TRBV5-6 to TRBJ2-7, with 8 nucleotides matching TRBD1. This CDR3 is built from 13 residues. CDR1 and CDR2 from the germline V gene are SGHDT and YYEEEE. Trimming removed 6 bases from V and 10 bases from J; junction bases left unmatched: 12. The DNA of the CDR3 is TGTGCCAGCAACTTACGGACAGGGCTATCACAGTACTAC. It specifies CASNLRTGLSQYY.

V and J are TRBV10-2 and TRBJ2-7; 9 nucleotides agree with TRBD1. Losses at the gene ends were 11 bases for V and 4 bases for J; bases not matched to a gene: 9. The CDR3 has 13 residues. Germline V lookup: CDR1 WSHSY, CDR2 SAAADI. CDR3 in DNA: TGCGCCTTCAGGGGACAGGGTACGTACGAGCAGTACTTC. Translating gives CAFRGQGTYEQYF.

This clonotype has a handful of counts. Relative to the germline gene, one junction end is altered; a read error may explain this. This chain joins TRBV4-3 and TRBJ2-7; TRBD1 matches at 7 bases. The germline V gene encodes CDR1 LGHNA and CDR2 YSLEER. The CDR3 spans 18 residues. CDR3 DNA: TGCGCCAGCAGTCAAGCTGTGACAGGGTGTCACATTAGCTACGAGCAGTACTTC. Protein: CASSQAVTGCHISYEQYF.

CDR3 loop: CSVVGWGGRTFF. CDR3 coding DNA: TGCAGCGTCGTGGGGTGGGGGGGTCGAACATTCTTC. This rearrangement joins TRBV29-1 to TRBJ2-1; 7 nucleotides match TRBD2. V lost 6 bases to trimming and J lost 16 bases; unmatched junction nucleotides: 15. This CDR3 is built from 12 residues. Germline CDR1 and CDR2: SQVTM and ANQGSEA.

With respect to this clonotype: Mismatch with germline at one junction end may stem from a read error. The V and J genes are TRBV7-8 and TRBJ2-1; 8 nucleotides match TRBD2. The J call is doubtful: the DNA matches TRBJ2-7 better. The CDR3 contains 16 residues. CDR1 and CDR2 (germline): SGHVS, FQNEAQ. Here the CDR3 reads CANSLIPGLEDNEQYF. The DNA for the CDR3 is TGTGCCAACAGCTTAATCCCGGGACTAGAGGACAATGAGCAGTACTTC.

Regarding this clonotype: One junction end disagrees with the germline gene, perhaps due to a read error. This sequence joins TRBV10-3 and TRBJ2-5; D remains ambiguous. There are 15 residues in the CDR3. CDR1 is ENHRY and CDR2 is SYGVKD in the germline V gene. The CDR3 protein is CAISKPATRQETQYF. The DNA for the CDR3 is TGTGCCATCAGTAAGCCGGCTACCAGACAAGAAACCCAGTACTTC.

The V gene is TRBV11-2, the J gene TRBJ1-1, with 10 bases lining up with TRBD1. From germline, CDR1 is SGHAT and CDR2 FQNNGV. The CDR3 is made up of 20 amino acids. The trim removed 6 bases at V and 2 bases at J, leaving 21 bases unmatched. The chain's CDR3 is CASSTRDRGRKRWSNTEAFF. CDR3 nucleotide sequence: TGTGCCAGCAGTACTCGGGACAGGGGACGCAAGAGGTGGAGTAACACTGAAGCTTTCTTT.

A note on this clonotype: A read error may account for a junction end that differs from germline. V and J are TRBV6-5 and TRBJ2-7; unclear D gene. Near its end, the DNA agrees better with TRBJ2-1, so the J call may be wrong. The CDR3 spans 15 residues. Germline V gene lookup returns CDR1 MNHEY and CDR2 SVGAGI. This CDR3 reads CTSSYKDSSSYEQFF. CDR3 sequence (DNA): TGTACCAGCAGTTACAAGGATAGCAGCTCCTATGAGCAGTTCTTC.

Worth noting for this clonotype: It may be a read error: a sequence one base away is much more abundant. This chain uses TRBV19 with TRBJ2-3; 8 bases map to TRBD1. CDR3 size: 14 residues. The V gene's germline CDR1 is LNHDA and CDR2 SQIVND (reference sequence). The CDR3 protein is CASSTGQGTDTRYF. For the CDR3, the DNA is TGTGCCAGTAGTACCGGACAGGGCACAGATACGCGGTATTTT.

This clonotype was seen once. At one end the junction does not follow the germline gene, possibly because of a read error. The chain is built from TRBV11-2 and TRBJ2-7; possibly TRBD2 for D (6 bases). CDR3 length: 13 residues. The germline V gene has CDR1 SGHAT and CDR2 FQNNGV. The CDR3, as DNA: TGTGCCAGTAGCTTTCCGGCGGGGTACGAACAGTCGTTC. It codes for CASSFPAGYEQSF.

Note on this clonotype: The junction does not match germline at one end; this may be a read error. The chain combines TRBV11-2 with TRBJ1-1; 7 positions agree with TRBD1. The CDR3 is 14 residues long. Germline V gene sequence: CDR1 SGHAT, CDR2 FQNNGV. The CDR3 coding sequence is TGTGCCAGCAGATATACAGGGGTGAGGGCTGAGGCTATCTTT. Its protein product is CASRYTGVRAEAIF. Drawing the rest from reference TRBV11-2 and TRBJ1-1, the complete variable domain is EAGVAQSPRYKIIEKRQSVAFWCNPISGHATLYWYQQILGQGPKLLIQFQNNGVVDDSQLPKDRFSAERLKGVDSTLKIQPAKLEDSAVYLCASRYTGVRAEAIFGQGTRLTVV.

Points on this clonotype: Without the conserved terminal phenylalanine or tryptophan, this CDR3 likely stems from a read error. The V and J genes are TRBV4-3 and TRBJ2-7, with 7 bases aligning to TRBD2. Germline CDR1 reads LGHNA; CDR2 reads YSLEER. The CDR3 is 18 residues long. In DNA form, the CDR3 reads TGCGCCTGCAGCCAAGCTGTGACGGGGGGTCGCATTAGCTACAAGCAGTACCTC. Its translation is CACSQAVTGGRISYKQYL.

Comment on this clonotype: The CDR3 ends on some other residue instead of the conserved phenylalanine or tryptophan, so this is likely a read error. The genes are TRBV11-1 and TRBJ2-7; D is ambiguous. The CDR3 loop spans 13 amino acids. Germline V gene lookup returns CDR1 SGHAT and CDR2 FQDESV (reference sequence). The CDR3 is CACSLGYLRGQYL. In DNA, the CDR3 is TGTGCCTGCAGCTTAGGATATCTCCGCGGGCAGTACCTC.

As concerns this clonotype: One end of the junction fails to match germline, which may point to a read error. The chain's CDR3 is CIALRDHNEHFF. CDR3 nucleotide sequence: TGCATCGCCCTAAGGGACCACAATGAGCACTTCTTC. This chain connects TRBV29-1 to TRBJ2-1; D possibly uses TRBD1 or TRBD2 (5 bases each). The CDR3 is made up of 12 amino acids. Per germline, CDR1 SQVTM and CDR2 ANQGSEA.